What follows are 19 T cell receptor beta chains derived from one specimen sequenced in a study of blood T cell repertoires in COVID-19. Sequencing was performed with immunoSEQ multiplex PCR; in TCRdb, only in-frame clones are kept and a portion is missing. In the table there are under 250,000 clones, 65% to 90% of which are singletons. The sample comprised peripheral blood. All receptors come from a middle-aged man with COVID-19, enrolled during active disease.

The chain joins TRBV6-2 or TRBV6-3 to TRBJ2-5; TRBD1 aligns across 10 bases. The ends lost 5 bases at V and 0 bases at J; junction bases unmatched: 6. This CDR3 has 16 amino acids. Germline V gives CDR1 MNHEY, CDR2 SVGEGT. The CDR3 nucleotides read TGTGCCAGCAGTAAGACAGGGGGCAGAGACCAAGAGACCCAGTACTTC. Translated: CASSKTGGRDQETQYF.

The chain uses TRBV3-1 (or the pseudogene TRBV3-2) and TRBJ2-3; TRBD1 is a possible D gene (6 bases). V was cut by 2 bases and J by 7 bases, with 13 bases left in between. The CDR3 is 14 residues long. Germline V gene data show CDR1 as LGHDT and CDR2 as YNNKEL (reference sequence). CDR3 sequence: CASSQTTGSHTQYF. In DNA form, the CDR3 reads TGTGCCAGCAGCCAAACCACAGGGTCGCATACGCAGTATTTT.

This clone has just one count. The V call is TRBV16, the J call TRBJ1-5, with D possibly matching TRBD1 (5 bases). This CDR3 contains 14 residues. V was shortened by 3 bases and J by 4 bases, with 10 bases between the two germline ends. Germline CDR1 KGHSY, CDR2 FQNENV. The CDR3 protein is CASSHQDRNQPQHF. The CDR3 nucleotides read TGTGCCAGCAGCCATCAAGACAGAAATCAGCCCCAGCATTTT. The full variable domain, in which reference TRBV16 and TRBJ1-5 provide the parts outside the CDR3, is GEEVAQTPKHLVRGEGQKAKLYCAPIKGHSYVFWYQQVLKNEFKFLISFQNENVFDETGMPKERFSAKCLPNSPCSLEIQATKLEDSAVYFCASSHQDRNQPQHFGDGTRLSIL.

Concerning this clone: Other DNA sequences from this sample encode an identical CDR3 as well. This sequence joins TRBV11-2 and TRBJ1-1; D perhaps matches TRBD1 (5 bases). CDR1 SGHAT and CDR2 FQNNGV come from the germline V gene. With 1 base removed from V and 2 bases from J, the gap between germline ends came to 8 bases. The CDR3 runs to 14 residues. Written as DNA, the CDR3 is TGTGCCAGCAGCTTAGTTCAGGGAAACACTGAAGCTTTCTTT. Amino acid sequence: CASSLVQGNTEAFF.

J is TRBJ1-5 and V is TRBV6-6; maybe TRBD1 (6 bases). This CDR3 spans 15 amino acids. Between the trimmed V and J ends, which lost 7 bases and 1 base, there was a span of 14 bases. Germline V gene sequence: CDR1 MNHNY, CDR2 SVGAGI (reference sequence). This CDR3 is CASTSAGGSNQPQHF. The DNA of the CDR3 is TGTGCCAGCACCTCGGCGGGGGGCAGCAATCAGCCCCAGCATTTT.

The rearrangement links TRBV5-5 to TRBJ1-1; maybe TRBD1 (5 bases). V gave up 4 bases and J gave up 0 bases, with 10 bases separating them. The CDR3 sequence is 14 residues long. Germline CDR1 reads SGHKS; CDR2 reads YYEKEE (reference sequence). The CDR3 nucleotides are TGTGCCAGCAGCATGGGACTGCTGAACACTGAAGCTTTCTTT. Translating gives CASSMGLLNTEAFF.

The J gene is TRBJ2-5, the V gene TRBV19, with D possibly being TRBD1 (6 bases). Germline V gene sequence: CDR1 LNHDA, CDR2 SQIVND (reference sequence). V was clipped by 5 bases and J by 4 bases, with 11 bases between them. The CDR3 consists of 13 residues. The CDR3 here is CASSSVRGETQYF. The DNA for the CDR3 is TGTGCCAGTAGTTCCGTCAGGGGAGAGACCCAGTACTTC.

The CDR3 region is CASSAGGLVGNTEAFF. Written as DNA, the CDR3 is TGTGCCAGCAGCGCGGGGGGCTTAGTAGGGAACACTGAAGCTTTCTTT. The chain links TRBV9 to TRBJ1-1, with a tentative D call TRBD1 (6 bases). This CDR3 comprises 16 residues. Germline V gene sequence: CDR1 SGDLS, CDR2 YYNGEE. The ends were cut back, 3 bases at V and 1 base at J, with 16 bases in the middle.

The CDR3, as DNA: TGTGCCAGCAGCATCACGACAGAGTACAATGAGCAGTTCTTC. Translated, it gives CASSITTEYNEQFF. V gene TRBV13 combines with J gene TRBJ2-1, with D tentatively TRBD1 (5 bases). Trimming left V 5 bases short and J 4 bases short, with 12 bases between. Germline lookup yields CDR1 PRHDT and CDR2 FYEKMQ (reference sequence). The CDR3 consists of 14 residues. The entire variable domain, with the rest obtained from reference TRBV13 and TRBJ2-1, is as follows: AAGVIQSPRHLIKEKRETATLKCYPIPRHDTVYWYQQGPGQDPQFLISFYEKMQSDKGSIPDRFSAQQFSDYHSELNMSSLELGDSALYFCASSITTEYNEQFFGPGTRLTVL.

This clone occurred a few times. The chain uses TRBV29-1 and TRBJ1-1, with D unclear. Trimming shortened V by 6 bases and J by 12 bases, and 17 bases separated the two germline ends. The CDR3 is made up of 11 amino acids. The germline V gene has CDR1 SQVTM and CDR2 ANQGSEA. In DNA, the CDR3 is TGCAGCGTAGCAGCGGCCACCATGACTTTCTTT. It translates to CSVAAATMTFF.

CDR3 sequence reads: CASSERGLTYEQYF. The CDR3 DNA follows: TGTGCCAGCAGTGAACGAGGACTAACCTACGAGCAGTACTTC. J is TRBJ2-7 and V is TRBV6-1; the D gene is possibly TRBD2 (6 bases). The length of the CDR3 is 14 residues. Germline values: CDR1 MNHNS, CDR2 SASEGT. Trimming stripped 2 bases from V and 2 bases from J, with 10 bases between.

Of note for this clone: A junction boundary mismatches the germline segment, possibly from a read error. The chain recombines TRBV7-7 with TRBJ1-2, with D unresolved. In germline, CDR1 is SSHAT, CDR2 FNYEAQ (reference sequence). CDR3 length: 14 residues. Written as DNA, the CDR3 is TGTGCTAGCAGCCCCTCTTCCCCAGACTATGGCTACACCTTC. Encoded protein: CASSPSSPDYGYTF.

The chain links TRBV19 to TRBJ2-3, with unresolved D. The germline CDR1 and CDR2 sequences are LNHDA and SQIVND (reference sequence). Trimming pared 1 base from V and 3 bases from J, leaving 5 bases between. CDR3 size: 13 residues. DNA for the CDR3: TGTGCCAGTAGTATAGGCGAAACAGATACGCAGTATTTT. Translated: CASSIGETDTQYF.

V usage is TRBV27 and J usage is TRBJ1-2; 10 positions match TRBD1. CDR1 is MNHEY, CDR2 SMNVEV, per germline (reference sequence). V shed 5 bases, J shed 8 bases, and the junction held 14 bases outside the gene matches. CDR3 length: 16 amino acids. The CDR3 DNA reads as TGTGCCAGCAGTCTTACTTGGACAGGGGGTTTAGGGGGCTACACCTTC. This codes for CASSLTWTGGLGGYTF.

DNA of the CDR3: TGTGCCAGCAGTACCCCCGGGGGTAATTCACCCCTCCACTTT. Protein: CASSTPGGNSPLHF. The chain links TRBV28 to TRBJ1-6, with a possible D match to TRBD1 (5 bases). CDR1 and CDR2 (germline): MDHEN, SYDVKM. Between the trimmed V and J ends, which lost 5 bases and 6 bases, there was a span of 11 bases. This CDR3 is built from 14 residues.

The genes are TRBV7-2 and TRBJ2-5; 14 bases align to TRBD2. The CDR3 contains 14 residues. The V segment lost 8 bases and the J segment 4 bases; nucleotides outside the gene matches: 3. Germline V gene data show CDR1 as SGHTA and CDR2 as FQGNSA. CDR3 protein: CASGTSGSVETQYF. The DNA for the CDR3 is TGTGCCAGCGGGACTAGCGGGAGCGTAGAGACCCAGTACTTC.

This sequence joins TRBV7-6 and TRBJ2-7, with 9 bases matching TRBD1. The CDR3 contains 14 residues. V was clipped by 3 bases and J by 2 bases; unmatched bases: 2. Germline V lookup: CDR1 SGHVS, CDR2 FNYEAQ. The CDR3 DNA reads as TGTGCCAGCAGCTTGGGACAGGGCGCCTACGAGCAGTACTTC. Translation: CASSLGQGAYEQYF.

The chain recombines TRBV4-1 with TRBJ1-1; TRBD1 matches at 9 bases. Germline CDR1 and CDR2: MGHRA and YSYEKL. This CDR3 region has 15 residues. J was trimmed by 2 bases and V by 5 bases; bases with no gene match: 6. CDR3 in DNA: TGCGCCAGCAGCATGCCGGGACAGGGTAACACTGAAGCTTTCTTT. Amino acids: CASSMPGQGNTEAFF.

This clone was detected a few times. The rearrangement joins TRBV21-1 to TRBJ1-2; whether TRBD1, the table's D call, matches the DNA was not checked. TRBV21-1 is a documented pseudogene. The CDR3 contains 15 residues. DNA of the CDR3: TGTGCCAGCAGCAAAGGAAAGGACAACAACGATGGCTACACCTTC. It translates to CASSKGKDNNDGYTF.